This TCR beta chain was sequenced during a study of blood T cell repertoires in COVID-19. Per germline, CDR1 SGHRS and CDR2 YFSETQ. Trimming took 1 base from V and 2 from J, leaving 12 bases between them. The CDR3 runs 15 residues. Original processing methods: Reference gene primer amplification gave estimated nucleated cell counts. Generated by immunoSEQ multiplex PCR, the TCRdb table keeps only in-frame clones and is missing some. The V and J calls and the clone size are those of that table, but D and trimming were determined from the DNA. Altogether 130,000 to 150,000 clones are present, approximately 91% being singletons, with the ten largest covering roughly a tenth.

The sample consisted of peripheral blood. The chain employs TRBV5-1 and TRBJ1-1; D is uncertain. The sequence came from a man aged 50 to 60 with active or convalescent COVID-19. The CDR3, as DNA: TGCGCCAGCAGCTTGTGGGCAGGCATAAACACTGAAGCTTTCTTT. Translation gives CASSLWAGINTEAFF.